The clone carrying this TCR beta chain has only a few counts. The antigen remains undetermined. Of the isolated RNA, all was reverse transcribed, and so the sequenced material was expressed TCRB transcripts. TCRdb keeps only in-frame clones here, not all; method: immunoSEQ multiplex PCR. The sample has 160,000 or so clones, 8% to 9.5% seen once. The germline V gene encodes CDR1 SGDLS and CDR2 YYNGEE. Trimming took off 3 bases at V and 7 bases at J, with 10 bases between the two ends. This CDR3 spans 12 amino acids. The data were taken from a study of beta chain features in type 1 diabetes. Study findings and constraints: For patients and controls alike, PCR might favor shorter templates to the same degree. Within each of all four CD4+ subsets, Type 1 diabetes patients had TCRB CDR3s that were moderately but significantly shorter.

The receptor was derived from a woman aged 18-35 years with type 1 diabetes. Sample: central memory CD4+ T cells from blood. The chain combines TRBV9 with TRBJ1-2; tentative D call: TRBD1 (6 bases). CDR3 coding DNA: TGTGCCAGCAGCGCGGCAGGGGTTGGCTACACCTTC. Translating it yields CASSAAGVGYTF.